This TCR beta chain was documented in a study of OX40 agonist ivuxolimab in advanced cancers. Study overall: Ivuxolimab, which patients received intravenously every 2 weeks, was dosed at 0.01 to 10 mg/kg. Earlier treatment with anti-PD-1, anti-PD-L1 or anti-CTLA-4 was permitted, and roughly 40% had received some. Whole-study results and caveats: Some patients who did not respond also had low normalized T-cell clonal expansion.

Profiled with immunoSEQ multiplex PCR; TCRdb holds only in-frame clones, not every one. The data contain 40,000 to 55,000 clones, roughly 92% of them singletons. The germline V and J ends were trimmed by 6 bases and 1 base, with 11 bases remaining between them. The length of the CDR3 is 14 residues. Germline V gene data show CDR1 as MDHEN and CDR2 as SYDVKM. Concerning this clone itself: Its antigen is currently unknown.

This sequence originates from an adult with an advanced solid tumor such as melanoma, head and neck, liver or kidney cancer. This rearrangement joins TRBV28 to TRBJ2-3; D uncertain. The specimen was CD4+ or CD8+ T cells sorted from blood, collected in a trial of the OX40 agonist ivuxolimab. The CDR3 DNA reads TGTGCCAGCAGGGAAGGATATCGCACAGATACGCAGTATTTT. Protein: CASREGYRTDTQYF.